The table lists the clone carrying this T cell receptor beta chain with a few counts. Its target is unknown. Isolated RNA was reverse transcribed in full, so expressed TCRB transcripts were sequenced. Using immunoSEQ multiplex PCR, the repertoire was profiled, and TCRdb retains in-frame clones only, with some absent. Here the sample spans a few hundred thousand clones, about 13% being singletons. The CDR3 is 15 amino acids. The V and J ends lost 0 bases and 6 bases respectively, with 17 bases between them. Germline V gene sequence: CDR1 GTSNPN, CDR2 SVGIG (reference sequence). The sample is drawn from a study of beta chain features in type 1 diabetes. Across the whole study: Examined across all samples were over 85 million sorted cells. General observations from the study: Shortening that was moderate but significant affected the TCRB CDR3s of Type 1 diabetes patients in all four CD4+ subsets.

This chain joins TRBV30 and TRBJ1-2; unclear D gene. This TCR came from a man aged 25-45 years with type 1 diabetes. Sequencing was carried out using naive CD4+ T cells from blood. The CDR3 reads CAWSVQTIVEDGYTF. Written as DNA, the CDR3 is TGTGCCTGGAGTGTACAGACAATAGTGGAGGATGGCTACACCTTC. Supplemented by reference TRBV30 and TRBJ1-2, the full variable domain reads SQTIHQWPATLVQPVGSPLSLECTVEGTSNPNLYWYRQAAGRGLQLLFYSVGIGQISSEVPQNLSASRPQDRQFILSSKKLLLSDSGFYLCAWSVQTIVEDGYTFGSGTRLTVV.